The rows below give T cell receptor beta chains drawn from one sample of a study of blood T cells in healthy people across ages. TCRdb reprocessed the 5' RACE reads via MiXCR and lists one record per CDR3 protein. The profile shows about 940,000 distinct CDR3 sequences, 45% to 50% of them singletons. Material for sequencing was blood. The receptor source for this set is a man younger than 45 in good health. The conserved cysteine and the conserved F or W are not part of the CDR3 here.

v_call: TRBV7-9; j_call: TRBJ1-2; cdr3_aa: ASSSMGPGYT
v_call: TRBV28; j_call: TRBJ1-1; cdr3_aa: ASSPIQGAVTEAF
v_call: TRBV2; j_call: TRBJ2-3; cdr3_aa: ASRRATSGRY
v_call: TRBV27; j_call: TRBJ1-2; cdr3_aa: ASRPRGGVNGYT
v_call: TRBV7-2; j_call: TRBJ2-3; cdr3_aa: ASSPRGTGTDTQY
v_call: TRBV2; j_call: TRBJ1-1; cdr3_aa: ASSEVVRRNTEAF
v_call: TRBV4-3; j_call: TRBJ2-1; cdr3_aa: ASSPNLGRGFNEQF
v_call: TRBV27; j_call: TRBJ1-5; cdr3_aa: ASTGAGGRQPQH
v_call: TRBV5-1; j_call: TRBJ2-1; cdr3_aa: ASSFREAGGGNEQF
v_call: TRBV7-2; j_call: TRBJ2-7; cdr3_aa: ASSRERTSGGYEQY
v_call: TRBV6-5; j_call: TRBJ2-1; cdr3_aa: ASSYVAGYEQF
v_call: TRBV3-1; j_call: TRBJ2-1; cdr3_aa: ASSPYRLGPEQF
v_call: TRBV10-3; j_call: TRBJ2-2; cdr3_aa: AIGPNTGELF
v_call: TRBV4-3; j_call: TRBJ2-1; cdr3_aa: ASSQDSREVEQF
v_call: TRBV7-2; j_call: TRBJ2-1; cdr3_aa: ASRQGGWNEQF
v_call: TRBV9; j_call: TRBJ2-7; cdr3_aa: ANNAHGTSRHEQY
v_call: TRBV6-1; j_call: TRBJ2-7; cdr3_aa: ASSEAETGGYEQY
v_call: TRBV7-9; j_call: TRBJ1-5; cdr3_aa: ASSRQGHNQPQH
v_call: TRBV5-1; j_call: TRBJ1-4; cdr3_aa: ASSLGHGEKLF
v_call: TRBV20-1; j_call: TRBJ2-3; cdr3_aa: LGASGVADTQY
v_call: TRBV29-1; j_call: TRBJ2-7; cdr3_aa: SVETKGDSTYEQY
v_call: TRBV12-3/TRBV12-4; j_call: TRBJ2-3; cdr3_aa: ASSRGGLDTQY
v_call: TRBV29-1; j_call: TRBJ1-4; cdr3_aa: SVATRAERATNEKLF
v_call: TRBV20-1; j_call: TRBJ2-7; cdr3_aa: SASHLAGAGEQY
v_call: TRBV7-7; j_call: TRBJ2-7; cdr3_aa: ASSYLDSPRNEQY
v_call: TRBV6-2/TRBV6-3; j_call: TRBJ2-3; cdr3_aa: ASSYPLASGDADTQY
v_call: TRBV12-3/TRBV12-4; j_call: TRBJ2-5; cdr3_aa: ASRGYLIQY
v_call: TRBV20-1; j_call: .; cdr3_aa: SAVGGTGVGEQY
v_call: TRBV6-6; j_call: TRBJ2-7; cdr3_aa: ASSLAGASSYEQY
v_call: TRBV29-1; j_call: TRBJ2-7; cdr3_aa: SVQRPGQESYEQY
v_call: TRBV3-1; j_call: TRBJ1-5; cdr3_aa: ASSQGLGGNQPQH
v_call: TRBV12-3/TRBV12-4; j_call: TRBJ2-1; cdr3_aa: ASSFASSGVNEQF
v_call: TRBV10-2; j_call: TRBJ1-2; cdr3_aa: ASSESGGQGIDYGYT
v_call: TRBV7-2; j_call: TRBJ2-1; cdr3_aa: ASRPTSGVIYNEQF
v_call: TRBV6-1; j_call: TRBJ1-6; cdr3_aa: ASSEEFGNSPLH
v_call: TRBV20-1; j_call: TRBJ2-1; cdr3_aa: SAREGVRGVYEQF
v_call: TRBV7-3; j_call: TRBJ2-3; cdr3_aa: ASSAGTLGSDTQY
v_call: TRBV10-3; j_call: TRBJ2-1; cdr3_aa: AITGDRGQGNEQF
v_call: TRBV12-3/TRBV12-4; j_call: TRBJ1-2; cdr3_aa: ASSQSGQQNYDYT
v_call: TRBV5-6; j_call: TRBJ2-7; cdr3_aa: ASSPGTTIVGQY
v_call: TRBV20-1; j_call: TRBJ2-1; cdr3_aa: SAVTSGGVKNEQF
v_call: TRBV3-1; j_call: TRBJ2-4; cdr3_aa: ASSPKVLAKNIQY
v_call: TRBV4-1; j_call: TRBJ1-2; cdr3_aa: ASSPPGATTAYGYT
v_call: TRBV10-2; j_call: TRBJ2-1; cdr3_aa: ASIQTGTSSYNEQF
v_call: TRBV20-1; j_call: TRBJ2-1; cdr3_aa: SASGTVQTNNEQF
v_call: TRBV7-9; j_call: TRBJ2-3; cdr3_aa: ASSFQSPSTDTQY
v_call: TRBV4-1; j_call: .; cdr3_aa: ASSEGTVPTYEQY
v_call: TRBV3-1; j_call: TRBJ1-3; cdr3_aa: ASSQGTTTGNTIY
v_call: TRBV5-1; j_call: TRBJ2-3; cdr3_aa: ASSTGQETDTQY
v_call: TRBV10-3; j_call: TRBJ2-7; cdr3_aa: AISEASGGLSYEQY
v_call: TRBV30; j_call: TRBJ1-6; cdr3_aa: AWRDRFNNSPLH
v_call: TRBV12-3/TRBV12-4; j_call: TRBJ2-1; cdr3_aa: ASINSGGGSYEQF
v_call: TRBV20-1; j_call: TRBJ2-5; cdr3_aa: SARGQQQETQY
v_call: TRBV3-1; j_call: TRBJ2-1; cdr3_aa: ASRGTGTRSLGEQF
v_call: TRBV14; j_call: TRBJ2-2; cdr3_aa: ASSQEGYTGELF
v_call: TRBV14; j_call: TRBJ2-6; cdr3_aa: ASSLSLGQGLFSGANVLT
v_call: TRBV27; j_call: TRBJ2-7; cdr3_aa: ASMASGLYEQY